These T cell receptor beta chains were read from a single sample in a study of OX40 agonist ivuxolimab in advanced cancers. Clones were read by immunoSEQ multiplex PCR, and TCRdb kept only the in-frame ones, dropping some. The sample contains roughly 75,000 clones, over 70% of which appear only once. The starting material was CD4+ or CD8+ T cells sorted from blood, obtained in a trial of the OX40 agonist ivuxolimab. The receptors here all came from an adult with an advanced solid tumor such as melanoma, head and neck, liver or kidney cancer. Each CDR3 is given with its conserved first and last residue.

V: TRBV19; length: 16; J: TRBJ1-5; CDR3: CASSIAGQGFYQPQHF
V: TRBV7-9; length: 12; J: TRBJ2-7; CDR3: CASSPSAYEQYF
V: TRBV5-1; length: 13; J: TRBJ2-3; CDR3: CASSDTRTDTQYF
V: TRBV28; length: 16; J: TRBJ2-2; CDR3: CASSQIAGGPTGELFF
V: TRBV28; length: 14; J: TRBJ2-7; CDR3: CASTSGTGRYEQYF
V: TRBV5-1; length: 12; J: -; CDR3: CASSQGGAEQYF
V: TRBV19; length: 15; J: TRBJ1-5; CDR3: CASGFRAGDNQPQHF
V: TRBV19; length: 15; J: TRBJ1-5; CDR3: CASSIGRDSNQPQHF
V: TRBV19; length: 16; J: TRBJ1-5; CDR3: CASSMLGTDSNQPQHF
V: TRBV20-1; length: 10; J: TRBJ1-1; CDR3: CSAKTDEAFF
V: TRBV27; length: 14; J: TRBJ2-5; CDR3: CASTRVDRRRDQYF
V: TRBV18; length: 11; J: TRBJ2-3; CDR3: CASSPKDTQYF
V: TRBV5-1; length: 16; J: TRBJ2-7; CDR3: CASSLGSGGPTYEQYF
V: TRBV9; length: 14; J: TRBJ1-1; CDR3: CASSARGRNTEAFF
V: TRBV2; length: 12; J: TRBJ2-7; CDR3: CASNRISYEQYF
V: TRBV19; length: 13; J: TRBJ1-1; CDR3: CASSLRGPAEAFF